Listed below are T cell receptor beta chains from one sample, sequenced in a study of blood T cell repertoires in COVID-19. The assay was immunoSEQ multiplex PCR, and TCRdb's table has in-frame clones only and misses some. The sample carries 70,000 or so clones, about 90% recorded once. What was sequenced was peripheral blood. These receptors came from a human donor in a cohort sampled during active COVID-19. Each CDR3 is given with its conserved first and last residue. Each record gives: D gene, J gene, V gene, clone size, CDR3 DNA, CDR3 protein. A D gene is named only where the DNA matches it firmly. For some rows the clone size is stated as once, few or many, or as a class when expanded; others skip it.

-,TRBJ1-6,TRBV10-3,once,TGTGCCATCAGTGAGAGGAGGGAGGGCTCACCCCTCCACTTT,CAISERREGSPLHF
TRBD1,TRBJ1-1,TRBV11-2,few,TGTGCCAGCAGCTTAAAATTGAGACAGGGGTTAGGCACTGAAGCTTTCTTT,CASSLKLRQGLGTEAFF
TRBD1,TRBJ2-7,TRBV6-6,few,TGTGCCAGCAGGCTTGACAGGGTATACTACGAGCAGTACTTC,CASRLDRVYYEQYF
-,TRBJ1-5,TRBV2,-,TGTGCCAGCAGTGAAGCAGGGGATTATAGCAATCAGCCCCAGCATTTT,CASSEAGDYSNQPQHF
TRBD1,TRBJ2-7,TRBV9,-,TGTGCCAGCTCGCGTCGGGACAGGGGATCGGACGAGCAGTACTTC,CASSRRDRGSDEQYF
-,TRBJ1-2,TRBV4-2,-,TGTGCCAGCAGCCAAGCGCCAGGGTTTTCTAACTATGGCTACACCTTC,CASSQAPGFSNYGYTF
-,TRBJ1-2,TRBV5-5,-,TGTGCCAGCAGCTTGGTCGGGTTGGGAGCGGATGGCTACACCTTC,CASSLVGLGADGYTF
TRBD2,TRBJ2-3,TRBV30,-,TGTGCCTGGATACCTAGCGGGGGGGCCACAGATACGCAGTATTTT,CAWIPSGGATDTQYF
-,TRBJ1-5,TRBV28,-,TGTGCCAGCAGTACAGGGCCCAATCAGCCCCAGCATTTT,CASSTGPNQPQHF
TRBD1,TRBJ2-1,TRBV7-3,-,TGTGCCAGCAGCGCTCCGGGACAGGACTACAATGAGCAGTTCTTC,CASSAPGQDYNEQFF
-,TRBJ1-4,TRBV24-1,-,TGTGCCACCAGTGACCACACCCGGAACAGTGATGAAAAACTGTTTTTT,CATSDHTRNSDEKLFF
-,TRBJ1-4,TRBV7-9,-,TGTGCCAGCAGCTTAGGTCTGGAAAAACTGTTTTTT,CASSLGLEKLFF
TRBD1,TRBJ1-2,TRBV13,-,TGTGCCAGCAGCATGATCAGGGGGGATGGCTACACCTTC,CASSMIRGDGYTF
TRBD1,TRBJ1-1,TRBV28,-,TGTGCCAGCAGTCCACCATCGGGACAGGCGGTCGAAGCTTTCTTT,CASSPPSGQAVEAFF
TRBD1,TRBJ2-7,TRBV4-3,-,TGCGCCAGCAGCCAGGGACAGGGGACCTACGAGCAGTACTTC,CASSQGQGTYEQYF
TRBD1,TRBJ1-2,TRBV15,-,TGTGCCACCGCCGGGACAGGGGGCGTCGGCTATGGCTACACCTTC,CATAGTGGVGYGYTF
-,TRBJ1-1,TRBV19,-,TGTGCCAGTAGAAACCCTCAGGGCATCCCCGAAGAAGCTTTCTTT,CASRNPQGIPEEAFF
-,TRBJ1-1,TRBV5-1,-,TGCGCCAGCAGCTCTGGAATACAGCCCCTGAACACTGAAGCTTTCTTT,CASSSGIQPLNTEAFF
-,TRBJ1-5,TRBV28,-,TGTGCCACCTTACCTCGAGCTGGCAATCAGCCCCAGCATTTT,CATLPRAGNQPQHF
TRBD2,TRBJ2-4,TRBV15,-,TGTGCCACCAGCAGCTCGGAACTAGCGGGGTTTCCAGCCAAAAACATTCAGTACTTC,CATSSSELAGFPAKNIQYF
-,TRBJ1-1,TRBV15,-,TGTGCCACCAGCAGCCTTTTCCACCAGGGGAGCACTGAAGCTTTCTTT,CATSSLFHQGSTEAFF
-,TRBJ2-7,TRBV28,-,TGTGCCTGTCGGAGTGAGGCCCCCAACGAGCAGTACTTC,CACRSEAPNEQYF
-,TRBJ1-6,TRBV5-5,-,TGTGCCAGCAGACCCCGAGCTGACAGCCATAATTCACCCCTCCACTTT,CASRPRADSHNSPLHF
TRBD1,TRBJ1-5,TRBV5-8,-,TGTGCCAGCAGCTTGGCGGGCAGGGGGCCTCAGCCCCAGCATTTT,CASSLAGRGPQPQHF
-,TRBJ2-5,TRBV10-1,-,TGCGTAGGAAGACAGGCAGCCCAAGAGACCCAGTACTTC,CVGRQAAQETQYF
-,TRBJ1-2,TRBV2,once,TGTGCCAGCAGCCCCAGGGGATCTCATGGCTACACCTTC,CASSPRGSHGYTF
TRBD1,TRBJ1-3,TRBV23-1,-,TGCGCCAGCAGCGATCCAGACAGGGACCTCTCTGGAAACACCATATATTTT,CASSDPDRDLSGNTIYF
TRBD1,TRBJ1-2,TRBV24-1,-,TGTGCCACCGGGGACAGAAACTATGGCTACACCTTC,CATGDRNYGYTF
-,TRBJ1-1,TRBV29-1,-,TGCAGCGTTGATGAGCCGGTTCACACTGAAGCTTTCTTT,CSVDEPVHTEAFF
-,TRBJ1-4,TRBV6-1,-,TGTGCCAGCAGTGAAGAAAGTGGCAGGGTTGAAAAACTGTTTTTT,CASSEESGRVEKLFF
-,TRBJ1-2,TRBV9,-,TGTGCCAGCAGCGGGCCCCAGGTAATCAACTATGGCTACACCTTC,CASSGPQVINYGYTF
TRBD1,TRBJ1-1,TRBV27,-,TGTGCCAGCCGAGACAGGGGCACTGAAGCTTTCTTT,CASRDRGTEAFF
TRBD2,TRBJ2-7,TRBV7-2,-,TGTGCCAGCAGCCGGACTAGCGGATCCTACGAGCAGTACTTC,CASSRTSGSYEQYF
TRBD1,TRBJ1-1,TRBV6-2/TRBV6-3,-,TGTGCCAGCAGTTTGGACAGGGGGGAGATGAACACTGAAGCTTTCTTT,CASSLDRGEMNTEAFF
TRBD1,TRBJ1-3,TRBV30,once,TGTGCCTGGAGCCCGGGGGGGACAGGGGTAACCATATATTTT,CAWSPGGTGVTIYF
-,TRBJ1-1,TRBV2,-,TGTGCCGCTAAAGGGGCAGCCATGAACACTGAAGCTTTCTTT,CAAKGAAMNTEAFF
TRBD1,TRBJ1-5,TRBV27,-,TGTGCCAGCACCACTGGGACAGAGCGAGAGGGCAATCAGCCCCAGCATTTT,CASTTGTEREGNQPQHF
TRBD1,TRBJ2-7,TRBV3-1/TRBV3-2,-,TGTGCCAGCAGCCAAGACCCCCCGGGACAGGGGGCTGTCGAGCAGTACTTC,CASSQDPPGQGAVEQYF
-,TRBJ1-1,TRBV7-2,-,TGTGCCAGCAGCTCCGCTAGGTTTCTCAACACTGAAGCTTTCTTT,CASSSARFLNTEAFF
TRBD1,TRBJ1-4,TRBV9,-,TGTGCCAGCAGCGTTCCGGGACAGGGGGATGAAAAACTGTTTTTT,CASSVPGQGDEKLFF
TRBD1,TRBJ2-1,TRBV2,-,TGTGCCAGCGCCGGGACAGTGATATACAATGAGCAGTTCTTC,CASAGTVIYNEQFF
TRBD1,TRBJ2-7,TRBV27,-,TGTGCCAGCAGCACAGGGGGTCACGAGCAGTACTTC,CASSTGGHEQYF
TRBD2,TRBJ2-7,TRBV2,once,TGTGCCAGCAGTGAAAATCGAGGGGGGACTAGTATCGACGAGCAGTACTTC,CASSENRGGTSIDEQYF
TRBD1,TRBJ1-4,TRBV29-1,-,TGCAGCGTTGCCGGGACAGGGCCCGAAAAACTGTTTTTT,CSVAGTGPEKLFF
TRBD1,TRBJ2-6,TRBV7-3,-,TGTGCCAGCAGCCCGGGACAGAGAGCCAACGTCCTGACTTTC,CASSPGQRANVLTF
-,TRBJ1-2,TRBV5-1,-,TGCGCCAGCAGCTTGGCAGGGAACTATGGCTACACCTTC,CASSLAGNYGYTF
-,TRBJ1-2,TRBV5-1,-,TGCGCCAGCAGCTGGTCGTTCGCGGATGGCTACACCTTC,CASSWSFADGYTF
-,TRBJ1-1,TRBV12-3/TRBV12-4,-,TGTGCCAGCAGTTTACATCCGAACACTGAAGCTTTCTTT,CASSLHPNTEAFF
-,TRBJ2-7,TRBV9,-,TGTGCCAGCAGTGGTGGACGGGGGAGCTCCTACGAGCAGTACTTC,CASSGGRGSSYEQYF
-,TRBJ1-3,TRBV5-1,once,TGCGCCAGCAGCTTGGCGAGGGGGTCTGGAAACACCATATATTTT,CASSLARGSGNTIYF
-,TRBJ2-7,TRBV9,once,TGTGCCAGCAGCGTAGGAGATACTAAGTACGAGCAGTACTTC,CASSVGDTKYEQYF
-,TRBJ2-7,TRBV27,-,TGTGCCAGCAGTTTTCCGGGGAGCTACGAGCAGTACTTC,CASSFPGSYEQYF
-,TRBJ1-3,TRBV11-2,few,TGTGCCAGCAGCTCCGTCAGGGGCTCGAGCTCTGGAAACACCATATATTTT,CASSSVRGSSSGNTIYF
-,TRBJ1-4,TRBV3-1/TRBV3-2,once,TGTGCCAGCAGCCCACACCCGTCAACTAATGAAAAACTGTTTTTT,CASSPHPSTNEKLFF